What follows are 21 T cell receptor beta chains derived from one specimen sequenced in a study of cytomegalovirus exposure and HLA in healthy donors. Primers included in the PCR were 60 Vbeta and 13 Jbeta primers. The protocol was immunoSEQ multiplex PCR, while the TCRdb copy is restricted to in-frame clones and leaves out a portion. This table holds 150,000 to 200,000 clones, roughly four fifths found once. Sequencing was performed on PBMCs. Source of these receptors: a man between 45 and 60 years old in good health and CMV-seronegative.

J is TRBJ2-3 and V is TRBV7-9, with 12 positions matching TRBD2. V shed 8 bases, J shed 4 bases, and the junction held 7 bases outside the gene matches. Germline loops: CDR1 SEHNR, CDR2 FQNEAQ (reference sequence). This CDR3 has 15 amino acids. The CDR3 nucleotides are TGTGCCAGCGCAAAACTAGCGGGAGGAGCAGATACGCAGTATTTT. This encodes CASAKLAGGADTQYF. The full variable domain, its missing parts supplied by reference TRBV7-9 and TRBJ2-3, is DTGVSQNPRHKITKRGQNVTFRCDPISEHNRLYWYRQTLGQGPEFLTYFQNEAQLEKSRLLSDRFSAERPKGSFSTLEIQRTEQGDSAMYLCASAKLAGGADTQYFGPGTRLTVL.

The V and J genes are TRBV14 and TRBJ1-2; 7 nucleotides line up with TRBD1. The CDR3 contains 14 residues. The V segment lost 4 bases and the J segment 3 bases; nucleotides outside the gene matches: 5. Germline V gene sequence: CDR1 SGHDN, CDR2 FVKESK. The CDR3 loop is CASSLKGAYYGYTF. In DNA form, the CDR3 reads TGTGCCAGCAGCCTGAAGGGGGCTTACTATGGCTACACCTTC.

In DNA form, the CDR3 reads TGCGCCAGCAGCCAACCTCCCCGAACTAGCGGGAGCGCAGATACGCAGTATTTT. Protein product: CASSQPPRTSGSADTQYF. The genes are TRBV4-3 and TRBJ2-3, with 11 nucleotides matching TRBD2. The germline V gene encodes CDR1 LGHNA and CDR2 YSLEER. V trimming: 2 bases; J trimming: 4 bases; junction bases outside the gene matches: 11. The CDR3 spans 18 residues.

The chain is built from TRBV19 and TRBJ2-7; possible D gene TRBD1, 5 bases. The germline V and J ends were trimmed by 3 bases and 1 base, with 10 bases remaining between them. In germline, CDR1 is LNHDA, CDR2 SQIVND (reference sequence). The CDR3 is 14 residues long. The CDR3 DNA is TGTGCCAGTAGTATTGGGCGGACATCCTACGAGCAGTACTTC. This sequence encodes CASSIGRTSYEQYF.

The rearrangement links TRBV27 to TRBJ1-6, with D tentatively TRBD1 (5 bases). Germline CDR1 is MNHEY and CDR2 is SMNVEV (reference sequence). Between the trimmed V and J ends, which lost 3 bases and 5 bases, there was a span of 8 bases. The CDR3 loop spans 14 amino acids. This CDR3 reads CASSFSGNNSPLHF. For the CDR3, the DNA is TGTGCCAGCAGTTTTTCAGGGAATAATTCACCCCTCCACTTT.

The chain combines TRBV6-5 with TRBJ2-1, with 9 bases that match TRBD2. V lost 6 bases to trimming and J lost 6 bases; unmatched junction nucleotides: 6. The CDR3 is 14 amino acids. CDR1 is MNHEY, CDR2 SVGAGI, per germline. CDR3 in amino acids: CASRSGLAGNEQFF. The CDR3, as DNA: TGTGCCAGCAGATCGGGACTAGCTGGCAATGAGCAGTTCTTC.

The chain employs TRBV5-6 and TRBJ1-2, with 7 nucleotides matching TRBD1. Germline V lookup: CDR1 SGHDT, CDR2 YYEEEE. This CDR3 comprises 14 residues. V lost 2 bases, J lost 5 bases, and 6 bases stayed unmatched. CDR3 amino acids: CASSFVAQGYGYTF. The CDR3 nucleotides are TGTGCCAGCAGCTTTGTGGCACAGGGGTATGGCTACACCTTC.

The V gene is TRBV7-2, the J gene TRBJ2-1, with D possibly matching TRBD1 (6 bases). Germline CDR1 and CDR2: SGHTA and FQGNSA. The CDR3 totals 13 residues. Between the trimmed V and J ends, which lost 4 bases and 4 bases, there was a span of 8 bases. The CDR3 DNA reads TGTGCCAGCAGCTACGGACAGTACAATGAGCAGTTCTTC. This codes for CASSYGQYNEQFF.

This clone was detected once. V usage is TRBV18 and J usage is TRBJ2-1; TRBD2 agrees at 12 bases. The CDR3 is made up of 19 amino acids. Trimming at V came to 6 bases and at J to 0 bases, leaving 12 bases not matched to a gene. Per germline, CDR1 KGHSH and CDR2 LQKENI. CDR3 region: CASSSISGTSGSSYNEQFF. The CDR3 nucleotides are TGTGCCAGCTCGTCAATTTCCGGGACTAGCGGGTCCTCCTACAATGAGCAGTTCTTC. The whole variable domain, remainder taken from reference TRBV18 and TRBJ2-1, is NAGVMQNPRHLVRRRGQEARLRCSPMKGHSHVYWYRQLPEEGLKFMVYLQKENIIDESGMPKERFSAEFPKEGPSILRIQQVVRGDSAAYFCASSSISGTSGSSYNEQFFGPGTRLTVL.

This chain joins TRBV25-1 and TRBJ1-1; 8 nucleotides match TRBD1. The CDR3 consists of 17 residues. Unmatched junction bases numbered 15, after V lost 4 bases and J lost 5 bases. Germline lookup yields CDR1 MGHDK and CDR2 SYGVNS. CDR3 nucleotides: TGTGCCAGCAGTGGAGGCCAGGGGGCTATAAGGTGGACTGAAGCTTTCTTT. Protein: CASSGGQGAIRWTEAFF.

The V and J genes are TRBV19 and TRBJ2-7; 12 bases are a match to TRBD1. Germline V gives CDR1 LNHDA, CDR2 SQIVND (reference sequence). This CDR3 region has 14 residues. V gave up 8 bases and J gave up 2 bases; unmatched junction bases: 4. The CDR3 sequence is CASSGTGGPYEQYF. DNA of the CDR3: TGTGCCAGTTCCGGGACAGGGGGCCCCTACGAGCAGTACTTC. The complete variable domain, with remaining parts taken from reference TRBV19 and TRBJ2-7, reads DGGITQSPKYLFRKEGQNVTLSCEQNLNHDAMYWYRQDPGQGLRLIYYSQIVNDFQKGDIAEGYSVSREKKESFPLTVTSAQKNPTAFYLCASSGTGGPYEQYFGPGTRLTVT.

The chain carries TRBV7-9 and TRBJ1-2; 9 nucleotides match TRBD1. The CDR3 runs to 15 residues. The J segment lost 7 bases and the V segment lost 8 bases, leaving 14 bases of the junction unmatched. Per germline, CDR1 SEHNR and CDR2 FQNEAQ (reference sequence). The CDR3: CASDRTGAVRGGYTF. The DNA for the CDR3 is TGTGCCAGCGACAGGACAGGGGCCGTAAGGGGTGGCTACACCTTC.

V and J are TRBV5-4 and TRBJ1-1; tentative D call: TRBD1 (6 bases). Germline V gene sequence: CDR1 SGHNT, CDR2 YYREEE (reference sequence). V dropped 4 bases and J dropped 1 base, with 17 bases sitting between them. This CDR3 region has 16 residues. As DNA, the CDR3 is TGTGCCAGCAGCCGCCTCGGACAGCGCAGGAACACTGAAGCTTTCTTT. Translating it yields CASSRLGQRRNTEAFF.

The chain is built from TRBV11-2 and TRBJ2-1, with TRBD2 matching 12 bases. The CDR3 extends over 16 amino acids. The germline V gene encodes CDR1 SGHAT and CDR2 FQNNGV. With V trimmed by 3 bases and J by 8 bases, 8 bases remained unmatched. CDR3 amino acids: CASSFAMTSGGDEQFF. In nucleotides, the CDR3 is TGTGCCAGCAGCTTTGCGATGACTAGCGGGGGTGATGAGCAGTTCTTC. The entire variable domain, with the rest obtained from reference TRBV11-2 and TRBJ2-1, is as follows: EAGVAQSPRYKIIEKRQSVAFWCNPISGHATLYWYQQILGQGPKLLIQFQNNGVVDDSQLPKDRFSAERLKGVDSTLKIQPAKLEDSAVYLCASSFAMTSGGDEQFFGPGTRLTVL.

The gene calls are TRBV19 and TRBJ1-5; D uncertain. This CDR3 comprises 13 residues. CDR1 and CDR2 (germline): LNHDA, SQIVND (reference sequence). Trimming shortened V by 3 bases and J by 6 bases, and 9 bases separated the two germline ends. CDR3 in amino acids: CASSMEPPQPQHF. CDR3 sequence (DNA): TGTGCCAGTAGTATGGAGCCGCCTCAGCCCCAGCATTTT.

This chain links TRBV9 with TRBJ2-7, with 7 bases matching TRBD1. This CDR3 has 13 residues. V lost 0 bases and J lost 5; bases outside the gene matches: 2. The V gene's germline CDR1 is SGDLS and CDR2 YYNGEE. Here the CDR3 reads CASSVAQGDEQYF. In DNA, the CDR3 is TGTGCCAGCAGCGTAGCTCAGGGGGACGAGCAGTACTTC.

This clone has a single count. The V gene is TRBV18, the J gene TRBJ1-2; D gene unclear. The CDR3 has 13 residues. Trimming removed 2 bases from V and 14 bases from J, with 18 bases in between. Per the germline V gene, CDR1 is KGHSH and CDR2 is LQKENI. CDR3 sequence (DNA): TGTGCCAGCTCACCATCGGCAGAGGTGTCTCAGACCTTC. It yields the protein CASSPSAEVSQTF.

The chain recombines TRBV28 with TRBJ2-1; D ambiguous. Trimming shortened V by 5 bases and J by 6 bases, and 8 bases separated the two germline ends. CDR1 and CDR2 (germline): MDHEN, SYDVKM. The CDR3 runs 12 residues. CDR3 residues: CASSGQVNEQFF. Here the CDR3 DNA reads TGTGCCAGCAGTGGGCAGGTCAATGAGCAGTTCTTC.

J is TRBJ1-5 and V is TRBV10-3, with D unclear. V was trimmed by 3 bases and J by 6 bases, leaving 9 bases between them. CDR1 is ENHRY and CDR2 is SYGVKD in the germline V gene. The CDR3 loop spans 13 amino acids. CDR3: CAISDSVVQPQHF. The CDR3 DNA follows: TGTGCCATCAGTGACTCCGTCGTTCAGCCCCAGCATTTT.

V and J are TRBV9 and TRBJ2-1; D might be TRBD2 (6 bases). Germline CDR1 SGDLS, CDR2 YYNGEE. The germline V and J ends were trimmed by 2 bases and 7 bases, with 10 bases remaining between them. The CDR3 covers 13 residues. CDR3 loop: CASSVTGANEQFF. The CDR3 DNA follows: TGTGCCAGCAGCGTGACGGGAGCAAATGAGCAGTTCTTC.

The chain is built from TRBV6-1 and TRBJ2-7, with unresolved D. The CDR3 runs 14 residues. Trimming pared 7 bases from V and 3 bases from J, leaving 16 bases between. The germline gives CDR1 MNHNS, CDR2 SASEGT. The CDR3 coding sequence is TGTGCCAGCAATCGAGAAACGGTTAACTACGAGCAGTACTTC. It codes for CASNRETVNYEQYF.